The source of this TCR beta chain is a study of vaccination and CD4 T cells after COVID-19. Study results and caveats: It was observed that, in convalescent patients, a median around 88% of reactive clones arose only post-vaccination.

V dropped 2 bases and J dropped 4 bases, with 8 bases sitting between them. Germline CDR1 reads SNHLY; CDR2 reads FYNNEI. The CDR3 extends over 14 amino acids. The Oncomine TCR Beta short-read assay was applied to DNA of cultured CD4+ T cells. MiXCR, run by TCRdb on the PCR reads, gives a single entry per CDR3 protein. The sample lists about 17,000 distinct CDR3 sequences, roughly 45% occurring once. This clonotype was counted only a few times. The antigen is unknown. Described treatment: approximately nine-day PBMC culture with coronavirus spike peptide pools or control peptides (ViraFEST assay). With peptide pools, ViraFEST first expanded antigen-specific T cells and afterwards sequenced their TCRs.

The V and J genes are TRBV2 and TRBJ2-2; no clear D gene. The sample here was CD4+ T cells from blood, cultured in vitro, taken after SARS-CoV-2 vaccination. The receptor comes from a human donor who had recovered from COVID-19. For the CDR3, the DNA is TGTGCCAGCAGTGAACGCAAGCCCACCGGGGAGCTGTTTTTT. It yields the protein CASSERKPTGELFF.